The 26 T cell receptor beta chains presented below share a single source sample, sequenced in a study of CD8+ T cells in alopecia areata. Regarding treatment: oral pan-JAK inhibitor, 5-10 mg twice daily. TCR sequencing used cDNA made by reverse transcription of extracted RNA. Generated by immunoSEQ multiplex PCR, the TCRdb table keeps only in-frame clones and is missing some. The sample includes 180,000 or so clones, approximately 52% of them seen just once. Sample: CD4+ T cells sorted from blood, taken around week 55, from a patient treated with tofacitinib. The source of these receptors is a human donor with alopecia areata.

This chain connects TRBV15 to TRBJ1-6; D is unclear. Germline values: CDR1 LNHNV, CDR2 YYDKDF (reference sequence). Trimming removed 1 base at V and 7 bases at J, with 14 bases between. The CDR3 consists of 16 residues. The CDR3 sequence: CATSRGVSRANSPLHF. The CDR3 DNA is TGTGCCACCAGCAGAGGTGTCAGTAGAGCAAATTCACCCCTCCACTTT. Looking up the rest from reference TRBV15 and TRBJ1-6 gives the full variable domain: DAMVIQNPRYQVTQFGKPVTLSCSQTLNHNVMYWYQQKSSQAPKLLFHYYDKDFNNEADTPDNFQSRRPNTSFCFLDIRSPGLGDTAMYLCATSRGVSRANSPLHFGNGTRLTVT.

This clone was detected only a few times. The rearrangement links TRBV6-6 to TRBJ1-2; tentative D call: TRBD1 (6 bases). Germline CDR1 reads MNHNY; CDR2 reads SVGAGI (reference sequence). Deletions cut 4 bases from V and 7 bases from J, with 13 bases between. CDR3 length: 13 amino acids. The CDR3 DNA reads TGTGCCAGCAGTTTTATAACAGGGAGTGGCTACACCTTC. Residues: CASSFITGSGYTF.

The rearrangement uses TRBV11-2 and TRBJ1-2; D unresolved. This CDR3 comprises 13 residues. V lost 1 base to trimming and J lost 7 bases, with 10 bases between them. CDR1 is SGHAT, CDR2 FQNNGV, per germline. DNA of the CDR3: TGTGCCAGCAGCTTAGTTACCGATTCTGGCTACACCTTC. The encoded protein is CASSLVTDSGYTF.

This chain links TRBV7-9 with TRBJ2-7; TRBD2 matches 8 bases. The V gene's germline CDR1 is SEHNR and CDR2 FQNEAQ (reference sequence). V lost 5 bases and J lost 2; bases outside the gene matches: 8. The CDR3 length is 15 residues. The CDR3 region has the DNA TGTGCCAGCAGCCCTCAAGGACTAGCTCCCTACGAGCAGTACTTC. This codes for CASSPQGLAPYEQYF.

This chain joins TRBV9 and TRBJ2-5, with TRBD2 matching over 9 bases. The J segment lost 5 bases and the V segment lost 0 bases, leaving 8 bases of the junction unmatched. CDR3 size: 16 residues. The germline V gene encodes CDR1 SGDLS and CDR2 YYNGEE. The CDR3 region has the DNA TGTGCCAGCAGCGTAGAAGTGCGGGGGGGCGTCGAGACCCAGTACTTC. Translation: CASSVEVRGGVETQYF.

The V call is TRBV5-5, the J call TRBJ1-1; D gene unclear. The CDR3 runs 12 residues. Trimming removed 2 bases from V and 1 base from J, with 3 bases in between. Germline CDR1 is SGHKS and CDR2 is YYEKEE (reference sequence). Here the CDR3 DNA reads TGTGCCAGCAGCTTTGGGAACACTGAAGCTTTCTTT. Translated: CASSFGNTEAFF.

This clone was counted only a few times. CDR3 coding DNA: TGTGCCAGCAGCTTGGAGGGGGGGCGCACTAACGAGCAGTACTTC. Its translation is CASSLEGGRTNEQYF. The chain links TRBV5-8 to TRBJ2-7, with D maybe TRBD2 (7 bases). The germline V gene encodes CDR1 SGHTS and CDR2 YDEGEE. Trimming removed 0 bases from V and 5 bases from J, with 15 bases in between. The CDR3 contains 15 residues.

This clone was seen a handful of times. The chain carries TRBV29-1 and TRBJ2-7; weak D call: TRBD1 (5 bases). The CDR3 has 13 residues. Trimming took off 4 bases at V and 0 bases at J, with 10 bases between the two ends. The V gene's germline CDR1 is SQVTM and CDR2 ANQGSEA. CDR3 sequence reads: CSVGRQLSYEQYF. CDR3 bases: TGCAGCGTTGGTCGACAGCTCTCCTACGAGCAGTACTTC.

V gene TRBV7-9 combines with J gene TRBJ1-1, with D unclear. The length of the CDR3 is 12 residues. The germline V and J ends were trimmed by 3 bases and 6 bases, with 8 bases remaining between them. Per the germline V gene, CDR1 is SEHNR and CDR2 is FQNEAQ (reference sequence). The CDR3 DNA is TGTGCCAGCAGCTTTGGGTGGGCTGAAGCTTTCTTT. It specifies CASSFGWAEAFF.

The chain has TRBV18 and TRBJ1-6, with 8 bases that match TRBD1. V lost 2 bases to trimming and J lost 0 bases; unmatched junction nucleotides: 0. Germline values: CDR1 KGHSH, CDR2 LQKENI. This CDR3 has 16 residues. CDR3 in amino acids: CASSPGQGSYNSPLHF. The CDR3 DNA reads TGTGCCAGCTCACCAGGACAGGGCTCCTATAATTCACCCCTCCACTTT.

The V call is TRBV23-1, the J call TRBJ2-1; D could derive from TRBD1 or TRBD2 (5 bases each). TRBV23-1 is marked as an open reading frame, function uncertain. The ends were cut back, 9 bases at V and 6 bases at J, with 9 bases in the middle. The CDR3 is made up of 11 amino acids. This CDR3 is CASSGANEQFF. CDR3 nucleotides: TGCGCCAGTTCCGGGGCCAATGAGCAGTTCTTC.

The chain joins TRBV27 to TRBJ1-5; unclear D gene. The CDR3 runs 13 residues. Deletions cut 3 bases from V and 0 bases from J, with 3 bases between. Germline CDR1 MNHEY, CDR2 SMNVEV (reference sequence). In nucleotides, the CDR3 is TGTGCCAGCAGTTTTGTTAGCAATCAGCCCCAGCATTTT. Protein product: CASSFVSNQPQHF.

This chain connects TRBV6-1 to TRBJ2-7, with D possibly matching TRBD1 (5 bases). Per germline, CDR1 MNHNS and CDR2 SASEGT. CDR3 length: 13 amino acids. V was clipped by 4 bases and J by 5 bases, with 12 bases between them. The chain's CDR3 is CASSGREGNEQYF. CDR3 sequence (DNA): TGTGCCAGCAGTGGCAGGGAAGGAAACGAGCAGTACTTC.

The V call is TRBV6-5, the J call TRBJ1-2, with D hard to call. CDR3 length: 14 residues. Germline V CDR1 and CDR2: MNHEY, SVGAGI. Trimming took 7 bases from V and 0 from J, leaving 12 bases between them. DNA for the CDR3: TGTGCCAGCAATCGAGCTGGAGCTAACTATGGCTACACCTTC. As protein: CASNRAGANYGYTF.

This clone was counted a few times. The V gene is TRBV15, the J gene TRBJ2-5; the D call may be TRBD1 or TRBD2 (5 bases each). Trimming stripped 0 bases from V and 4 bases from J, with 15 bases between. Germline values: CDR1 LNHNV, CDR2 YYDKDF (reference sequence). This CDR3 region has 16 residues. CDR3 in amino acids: CATSRDLGTRGETQYF. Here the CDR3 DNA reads TGTGCCACCAGCAGAGATTTGGGGACCAGAGGAGAGACCCAGTACTTC. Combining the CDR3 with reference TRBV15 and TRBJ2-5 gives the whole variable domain DAMVIQNPRYQVTQFGKPVTLSCSQTLNHNVMYWYQQKSSQAPKLLFHYYDKDFNNEADTPDNFQSRRPNTSFCFLDIRSPGLGDTAMYLCATSRDLGTRGETQYFGPGTRLLVL.

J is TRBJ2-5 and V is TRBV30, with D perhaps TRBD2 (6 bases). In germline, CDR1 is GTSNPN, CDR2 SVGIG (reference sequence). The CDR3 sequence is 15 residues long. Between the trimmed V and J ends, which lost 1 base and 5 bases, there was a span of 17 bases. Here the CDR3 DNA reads TGTGCCTGGAGTGGGGCAGGGAGGTCCCGGGAGACCCAGTACTTC. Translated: CAWSGAGRSRETQYF. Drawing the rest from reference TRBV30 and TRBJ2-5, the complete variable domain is SQTIHQWPATLVQPVGSPLSLECTVEGTSNPNLYWYRQAAGRGLQLLFYSVGIGQISSEVPQNLSASRPQDRQFILSSKKLLLSDSGFYLCAWSGAGRSRETQYFGPGTRLLVL.

CDR3 residues: CASSLDRVGTGELFF. Written as DNA, the CDR3 is TGTGCCAGCAGTTTAGACAGGGTTGGTACCGGGGAGCTGTTTTTT. This sequence joins TRBV27 and TRBJ2-2; TRBD1 matches 7 bases. V gave up 2 bases and J gave up 5 bases; unmatched junction bases: 5. This CDR3 has 15 residues. Germline-derived CDR1 and CDR2 are MNHEY and SMNVEV (reference sequence).

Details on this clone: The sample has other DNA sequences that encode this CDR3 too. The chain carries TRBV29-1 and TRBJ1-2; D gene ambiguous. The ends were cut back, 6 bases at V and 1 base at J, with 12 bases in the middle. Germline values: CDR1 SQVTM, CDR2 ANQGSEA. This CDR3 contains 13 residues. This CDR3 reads CSVGSGINYGYTF. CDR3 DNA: TGCAGCGTGGGGTCAGGAATTAACTATGGCTACACCTTC.

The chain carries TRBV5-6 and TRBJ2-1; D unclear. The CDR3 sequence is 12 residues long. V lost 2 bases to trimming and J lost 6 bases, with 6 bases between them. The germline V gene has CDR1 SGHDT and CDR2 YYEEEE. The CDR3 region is CASSFISNEQFF. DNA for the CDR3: TGTGCCAGCAGCTTTATCTCCAATGAGCAGTTCTTC.

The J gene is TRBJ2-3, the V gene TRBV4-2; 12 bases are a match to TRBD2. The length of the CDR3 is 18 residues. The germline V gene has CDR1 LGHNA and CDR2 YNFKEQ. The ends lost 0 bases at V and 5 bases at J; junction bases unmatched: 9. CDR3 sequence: CASSQDGPLAGGQDTQYF. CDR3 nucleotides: TGTGCCAGCAGCCAAGATGGACCGCTAGCGGGGGGGCAAGATACGCAGTATTTT.

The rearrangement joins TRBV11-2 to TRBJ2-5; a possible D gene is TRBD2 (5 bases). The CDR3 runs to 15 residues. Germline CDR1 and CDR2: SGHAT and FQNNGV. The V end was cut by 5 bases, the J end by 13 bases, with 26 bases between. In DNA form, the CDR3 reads TGTGCCAGCAGCCACGAGTTGGAGAGAGAGGGCCCACGGTACTTC. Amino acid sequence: CASSHELEREGPRYF. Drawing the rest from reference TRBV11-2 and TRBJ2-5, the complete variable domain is EAGVAQSPRYKIIEKRQSVAFWCNPISGHATLYWYQQILGQGPKLLIQFQNNGVVDDSQLPKDRFSAERLKGVDSTLKIQPAKLEDSAVYLCASSHELEREGPRYFGPGTRLLVL.

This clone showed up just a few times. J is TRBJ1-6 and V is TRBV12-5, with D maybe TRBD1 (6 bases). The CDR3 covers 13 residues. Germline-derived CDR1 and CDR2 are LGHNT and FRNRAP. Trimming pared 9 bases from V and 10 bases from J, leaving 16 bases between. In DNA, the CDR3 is TGTGCTAGCGTAACTACAGGGAACTCACCCCTCCACTTT. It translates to CASVTTGNSPLHF.

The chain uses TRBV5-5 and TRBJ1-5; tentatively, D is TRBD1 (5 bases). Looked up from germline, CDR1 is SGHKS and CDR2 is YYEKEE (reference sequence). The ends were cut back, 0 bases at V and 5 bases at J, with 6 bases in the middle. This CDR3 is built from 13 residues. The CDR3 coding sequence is TGTGCCAGCAGCTTGGGACAGTATCAGCCCCAGCATTTT. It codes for CASSLGQYQPQHF.

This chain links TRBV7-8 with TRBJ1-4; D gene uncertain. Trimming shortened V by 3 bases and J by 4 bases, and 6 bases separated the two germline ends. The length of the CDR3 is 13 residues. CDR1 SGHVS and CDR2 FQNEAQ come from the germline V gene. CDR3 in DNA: TGTGCCAGCAGCTTGGGGATTAATGAAAAACTGTTTTTT. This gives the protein CASSLGINEKLFF.

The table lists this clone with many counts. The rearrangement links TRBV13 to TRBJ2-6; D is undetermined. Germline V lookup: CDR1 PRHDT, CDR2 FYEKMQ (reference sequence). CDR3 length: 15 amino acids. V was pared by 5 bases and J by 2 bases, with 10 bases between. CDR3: CASSNKGTGANVLTF. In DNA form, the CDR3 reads TGTGCCAGCAGCAACAAGGGAACTGGGGCCAACGTCCTGACTTTC. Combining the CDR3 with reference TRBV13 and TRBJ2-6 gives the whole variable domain AAGVIQSPRHLIKEKRETATLKCYPIPRHDTVYWYQQGPGQDPQFLISFYEKMQSDKGSIPDRFSAQQFSDYHSELNMSSLELGDSALYFCASSNKGTGANVLTFGAGSRLTVL.

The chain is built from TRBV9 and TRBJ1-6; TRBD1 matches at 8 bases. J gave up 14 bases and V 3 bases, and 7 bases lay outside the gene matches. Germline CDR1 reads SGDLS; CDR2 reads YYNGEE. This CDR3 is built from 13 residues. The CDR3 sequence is CASSGDRSQALHF. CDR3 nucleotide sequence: TGTGCCAGCAGCGGGGACAGGTCCCAAGCCCTCCACTTT. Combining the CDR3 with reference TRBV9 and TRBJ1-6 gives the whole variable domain DSGVTQTPKHLITATGQRVTLRCSPRSGDLSVYWYQQSLDQGLQFLIQYYNGEERAKGNILERFSAQQFPDLHSELNLSSLELGDSALYFCASSGDRSQALHFGNGTRLTVT.